These 28 T cell receptor beta chains came from one sample sequenced in a study of cytomegalovirus exposure and HLA in healthy donors. PCR involved 60 Vbeta and 13 Jbeta primers. Only in-frame clones appear in the TCRdb table, and some are missing; sequencing was by immunoSEQ multiplex PCR. The sample has approximately 72,000 clones, and its top ten clones hold roughly 2.8%. The sequencing input was PBMCs. The receptor source for this set is a man aged 35-49 years in good health and CMV-seronegative.

The V and J genes are TRBV5-5 and TRBJ1-1, with D maybe TRBD1 (5 bases). Germline CDR1 reads SGHKS; CDR2 reads YYEKEE (reference sequence). The V and J ends lost 4 bases and 1 base respectively, with 14 bases between them. The CDR3 length is 15 residues. The CDR3 spells CASSLATGGNTEAFF. CDR3 in DNA: TGTGCCAGCAGCCTTGCCACGGGGGGGAACACTGAAGCTTTCTTT.

The chain recombines TRBV11-2 with TRBJ2-1; no reliable D call. V shed 1 base and J shed 3 bases, with 7 bases lying between them. The germline gives CDR1 SGHAT, CDR2 FQNNGV. This CDR3 has 14 residues. In nucleotides, the CDR3 is TGTGCCAGCAGCTTAGTGGCTAGCTACAATGAGCAGTTCTTC. The encoded protein is CASSLVASYNEQFF.

The genes are TRBV15 and TRBJ2-5; D may be TRBD2 (6 bases). The V end was cut by 6 bases, the J end by 0 bases, with 17 bases between. The CDR3 extends over 16 amino acids. Germline V gene lookup returns CDR1 LNHNV and CDR2 YYDKDF (reference sequence). CDR3 residues: CATRGPRLEDQETQYF. The CDR3 DNA is TGTGCCACCAGGGGCCCCAGACTAGAGGACCAAGAGACCCAGTACTTC.

CDR3 nucleotides: TGTGCCAGCAGCCAAGGAGGACAGATGAGGGCTCCCCTCCACTTT. Amino acid sequence: CASSQGGQMRAPLHF. The V call is TRBV14, the J call TRBJ1-6; TRBD1 might be the D (6 bases). Per germline, CDR1 SGHDN and CDR2 FVKESK. The CDR3 covers 15 residues. The V and J ends lost 1 base and 13 bases respectively, with 17 bases between them. Looking up the rest from reference TRBV14 and TRBJ1-6 gives the full variable domain: EAGVTQFPSHSVIEKGQTVTLRCDPISGHDNLYWYRRVMGKEIKFLLHFVKESKQDESGMPNNRFLAERTGGTYSTLKVQPAELEDSGVYFCASSQGGQMRAPLHFGNGTRLTVT.

This sequence joins TRBV18 and TRBJ1-2, with 10 bases fitting TRBD1. Looked up from germline, CDR1 is KGHSH and CDR2 is LQKENI. The CDR3 length is 16 residues. Germline trimming cut 3 bases from V and 7 bases from J; bases unmatched to any gene: 11. The CDR3: CASSPPGQGLFTGYTF. The CDR3 DNA reads as TGTGCCAGCTCACCGCCGGGACAGGGGCTCTTCACTGGCTACACCTTC.

CDR3 sequence: CASSVRRESGNTIYF. The CDR3, as DNA: TGTGCCAGCAGCGTGAGGAGGGAAAGTGGAAACACCATATATTTT. This rearrangement joins TRBV9 to TRBJ1-3; D remains unclear. Trimming cost V 2 bases and J 3 bases, with 12 bases left between them. The germline V gene has CDR1 SGDLS and CDR2 YYNGEE. CDR3 size: 15 residues. Supplemented by reference TRBV9 and TRBJ1-3, the full variable domain reads DSGVTQTPKHLITATGQRVTLRCSPRSGDLSVYWYQQSLDQGLQFLIQYYNGEERAKGNILERFSAQQFPDLHSELNLSSLELGDSALYFCASSVRRESGNTIYFGEGSWLTVV.

The rearrangement joins TRBV4-2 to TRBJ2-3; D unclear. CDR1 and CDR2 (germline): LGHNA, YNFKEQ. The germline V and J ends were trimmed by 3 bases and 2 bases, with 18 bases remaining between them. The CDR3 is 17 residues long. CDR3 sequence: CASSQQATAKNTDTQYF. As DNA, the CDR3 is TGTGCCAGCAGCCAGCAAGCGACTGCAAAAAACACAGATACGCAGTATTTT.

The CDR3: CASSSGSDTEAFF. CDR3 DNA: TGTGCCAGCAGCTCAGGGTCGGACACTGAAGCTTTCTTT. The V call is TRBV9, the J call TRBJ1-1; D possibly corresponds to TRBD1 (5 bases). Looked up from germline, CDR1 is SGDLS and CDR2 is YYNGEE. With 4 bases removed from V and 3 bases from J, the gap between germline ends came to 10 bases. The CDR3 runs 13 residues.

The rearrangement joins TRBV10-3 to TRBJ2-7; TRBD2 aligns across 7 bases. Trimming removed 0 bases from V and 4 bases from J; junction bases left unmatched: 6. This CDR3 region has 15 residues. The germline CDR1 and CDR2 sequences are ENHRY and SYGVKD. The DNA for the CDR3 is TGTGCCATCAGTGAGTCGCTCCCAGCGGGGTACGAGCAGTACTTC. Translating it yields CAISESLPAGYEQYF.

This chain connects TRBV7-2 to TRBJ1-2; a possible D gene is TRBD1 (5 bases). The ends were cut back, 0 bases at V and 3 bases at J, with 14 bases in the middle. Germline V gene data show CDR1 as SGHTA and CDR2 as FQGNSA. The CDR3 consists of 16 residues. The CDR3 loop reads CASSLAFREGDYGYTF. The DNA of the CDR3 is TGTGCCAGCAGCTTAGCATTCAGGGAAGGCGACTATGGCTACACCTTC.

The CDR3 DNA reads as TGCGCCAGCAGCCCCGAGGGACAGGGGAAATTTCGTGCCAAAAACATTCAGTACTTC. It is translated as CASSPEGQGKFRAKNIQYF. This chain connects TRBV5-1 to TRBJ2-4, with TRBD1 matching over 10 bases. The V gene end was trimmed by 4 bases and the J gene end by 1 base; junction bases not matched to a gene: 14. The CDR3 contains 19 residues. Looked up from germline, CDR1 is SGHRS and CDR2 is YFSETQ.

The chain couples TRBV6-5 to TRBJ1-2, with a weak D call TRBD1 (6 bases). V was clipped by 8 bases and J by 6 bases, with 19 bases between them. Germline CDR1 and CDR2: MNHEY and SVGAGI. The CDR3 loop spans 14 amino acids. CDR3 in DNA: TGTGCCAGCGCTAGAACAGGGCGAGGGGATGGCTACACCTTC. This translates into CASARTGRGDGYTF.

V and J are TRBV21-1 and TRBJ1-5; TRBD1 is the table's D call, not checked against the DNA. TRBV21-1 constitutes a pseudogene. CDR3 length: 14 amino acids. The CDR3 reads CASSSRGSNQPQHF. The CDR3 bases are TGTGCCAGCAGCAGCAGGGGTAGCAATCAGCCCCAGCATTTT.

This chain links TRBV5-1 with TRBJ2-1; the D gene is possibly TRBD1 (5 bases). Germline V gene sequence: CDR1 SGHRS, CDR2 YFSETQ. This CDR3 has 16 residues. The ends were cut back, 0 bases at V and 2 bases at J, with 12 bases in the middle. CDR3 region: CASSLGGQGAYNEQFF. The CDR3 DNA follows: TGCGCCAGCAGCTTGGGGGGCCAGGGCGCCTACAATGAGCAGTTCTTC.

V and J are TRBV11-2 and TRBJ2-3, with a possible D match to TRBD2 (5 bases). CDR1 and CDR2 (germline): SGHAT, FQNNGV. There are 16 residues in the CDR3. Trimming took off 1 base at V and 3 bases at J, with 14 bases between the two ends. DNA of the CDR3: TGTGCCAGCAGCTTAGCGGGGTGGTCCGCAACAGATACGCAGTATTTT. Its translation: CASSLAGWSATDTQYF.

The rearrangement links TRBV19 to TRBJ1-5; 7 bases align to TRBD1. J gave up 3 bases and V 5 bases, and 7 bases lay outside the gene matches. Per germline, CDR1 LNHDA and CDR2 SQIVND (reference sequence). The CDR3 loop spans 15 amino acids. The CDR3 here is CASSRLGQSNQPQHF. The CDR3 DNA reads TGTGCCAGTAGTCGCCTGGGACAGTCCAATCAGCCCCAGCATTTT. The full variable domain, in which reference TRBV19 and TRBJ1-5 provide the parts outside the CDR3, is DGGITQSPKYLFRKEGQNVTLSCEQNLNHDAMYWYRQDPGQGLRLIYYSQIVNDFQKGDIAEGYSVSREKKESFPLTVTSAQKNPTAFYLCASSRLGQSNQPQHFGDGTRLSIL.

The genes are TRBV10-3 and TRBJ1-6, with 9 nucleotides matching TRBD1. Germline CDR1 reads ENHRY; CDR2 reads SYGVKD. The V gene end was trimmed by 2 bases and the J gene end by 10 bases; junction bases not matched to a gene: 6. The CDR3 runs 15 residues. The chain's CDR3 is CAISEEGQGVSPLHF. CDR3 nucleotides: TGTGCCATCAGTGAGGAGGGACAGGGTGTGTCACCCCTCCACTTT.

The chain joins TRBV5-1 to TRBJ1-1; 11 bases are shared with TRBD1. After removal of 3 bases from V and 2 bases from J, the junction contained 3 bases not matched to a gene. The germline V gene has CDR1 SGHRS and CDR2 YFSETQ. CDR3 length equals 15 residues. CDR3 bases: TGCGCCAGCAGCTCCGGACAGGGGGCAAACACTGAAGCTTTCTTT. Residues: CASSSGQGANTEAFF.

J is TRBJ2-5 and V is TRBV2; 9 nucleotides agree with TRBD2. The CDR3 consists of 15 residues. The germline gives CDR1 SNHLY, CDR2 FYNNEI. With 7 bases clipped from V and 5 bases from J, the junction kept 11 bases outside the gene matches. The CDR3 protein is CASKGSGSLLETQYF. The CDR3 region has the DNA TGTGCCAGCAAGGGTAGCGGGAGCCTCTTGGAGACCCAGTACTTC.

V and J are TRBV6-5 and TRBJ2-7, with D possibly being TRBD2 (7 bases). This CDR3 comprises 16 residues. The V and J ends lost 0 bases and 0 bases respectively, with 12 bases between them. Germline V lookup: CDR1 MNHEY, CDR2 SVGAGI. CDR3 loop: CASSYSTGGSSYEQYF. For the CDR3, the DNA is TGTGCCAGCAGTTACTCTACGGGGGGCTCCTCCTACGAGCAGTACTTC.

This chain links TRBV5-1 with TRBJ1-1; D might be TRBD1 (5 bases). CDR3 length equals 14 residues. V lost 2 bases to trimming and J lost 4 bases, with 12 bases between them. Per germline, CDR1 SGHRS and CDR2 YFSETQ. The CDR3 sequence: CASSLGVRGTEAFF. CDR3 in DNA: TGCGCCAGCAGCTTAGGGGTTAGGGGCACTGAAGCTTTCTTT. Combining the CDR3 with reference TRBV5-1 and TRBJ1-1 gives the whole variable domain KAGVTQTPRYLIKTRGQQVTLSCSPISGHRSVSWYQQTPGQGLQFLFEYFSETQRNKGNFPGRFSGRQFSNSRSEMNVSTLELGDSALYLCASSLGVRGTEAFFGQGTRLTVV.

The chain joins TRBV19 to TRBJ1-4; 10 nucleotides align to TRBD1. V lost 3 bases and J lost 4; bases outside the gene matches: 8. Per germline, CDR1 LNHDA and CDR2 SQIVND (reference sequence). This CDR3 region has 17 residues. The CDR3 sequence: CASSMGRTGGGNEKLFF. CDR3 DNA sequence: TGTGCCAGTAGTATGGGCCGGACAGGGGGTGGTAATGAAAAACTGTTTTTT.

The chain has TRBV19 and TRBJ1-5; 7 bases agree with TRBD1. Germline CDR1 LNHDA, CDR2 SQIVND (reference sequence). After removal of 6 bases from V and 7 bases from J, the junction contained 12 bases not matched to a gene. The CDR3 is made up of 15 amino acids. Here the CDR3 reads CASSPQGGFLQPQHF. The CDR3 DNA reads TGTGCCAGTAGCCCCCAGGGGGGTTTTTTGCAGCCCCAGCATTTT.

This sequence joins TRBV6-4 and TRBJ2-6; D gene unclear. The CDR3 is 15 amino acids. Germline V gene sequence: CDR1 MRHNA, CDR2 SNTAGT. Between the trimmed V and J ends, which lost 3 bases and 0 bases, there was a span of 6 bases. The CDR3 loop is CASSDEYSGANVLTF. In DNA, the CDR3 is TGTGCCAGCAGTGATGAGTACTCTGGGGCCAACGTCCTGACTTTC.

V and J are TRBV5-5 and TRBJ1-2; 7 bases line up with TRBD1. Unmatched junction bases numbered 7, after V lost 5 bases and J lost 6 bases. This CDR3 is 13 amino acids long. Germline CDR1 and CDR2: SGHKS and YYEKEE (reference sequence). Here the CDR3 reads CASSPRQGHGYTF. For the CDR3, the DNA is TGTGCCAGCAGTCCCCGACAGGGCCATGGCTACACCTTC.

The chain combines TRBV19 with TRBJ2-3, with D perhaps matching TRBD2 (6 bases). The CDR3 consists of 17 residues. Per germline, CDR1 LNHDA and CDR2 SQIVND (reference sequence). Deletions cut 5 bases from V and 2 bases from J, with 20 bases between. The CDR3 region has the DNA TGTGCCAGTAGTGTAATCGTGGACTACGAAACCACAGATACGCAGTATTTT. It specifies CASSVIVDYETTDTQYF.

The V and J genes are TRBV7-8 and TRBJ1-6; TRBD1 matches at 8 bases. Germline-derived CDR1 and CDR2 are SGHVS and FQNEAQ. The CDR3 contains 14 residues. V lost 4 bases and J lost 10; bases outside the gene matches: 6. The CDR3 region is CASSSGQVPSPLHF. DNA of the CDR3: TGTGCCAGCAGCTCGGGACAGGTACCCTCACCCCTCCACTTT. The whole variable domain, filled in from reference TRBV7-8 and TRBJ1-6, reads GAGVSQSPRYKVAKRGQDVALRCDPISGHVSLFWYQQALGQGPEFLTYFQNEAQLDKSGLPSDRFFAERPEGSVSTLKIQRTQQEDSAVYLCASSSGQVPSPLHFGNGTRLTVT.

The gene calls are TRBV27 and TRBJ2-1; maybe TRBD1 (6 bases). The CDR3 is 15 amino acids. V shed 2 bases and J shed 0 bases, with 8 bases lying between them. The germline V gene has CDR1 MNHEY and CDR2 SMNVEV (reference sequence). CDR3 sequence (DNA): TGTGCCAGCAGTTTAAGGGGACACTCCTACAATGAGCAGTTCTTC. It encodes CASSLRGHSYNEQFF.